A selection of T cell receptor beta chains follows, all from one sample in a study of vaccination effects on CD4 cells after COVID-19. TCRdb keeps only in-frame clones here, not all; method: immunoSEQ multiplex PCR. The sample has tens of thousands of clones, roughly 80% seen once. For these receptors, no antigen is known. The source material was CD4+ T cells from PBMCs cultured without peptide, sampled before COVID-19 vaccination. The receptor set was obtained from a human donor who received a COVID-19 vaccine. CDR3s include the opening cysteine and the closing phenylalanine or tryptophan. A D gene is named only where the DNA matches it firmly. Clone size, where shown, is once, few, many, or a class for clones that have expanded.

d_gene: .; abundance: few; v_gene: TRBV6-2/TRBV6-3; j_gene: TRBJ1-6; CDR3nt: TGTGCCAGCAGGTACAACTGGGATAATTCACCCCTCCACTTT; CDR3aa: CASRYNWDNSPLHF
d_gene: TRBD1; abundance: .; v_gene: TRBV6-2/TRBV6-3; j_gene: TRBJ1-1; CDR3nt: TGTGCCAGCAGTGATACAGGGGCGAACACTGAAGCTTTCTTT; CDR3aa: CASSDTGANTEAFF
d_gene: .; abundance: .; v_gene: TRBV6-5; j_gene: TRBJ1-1; CDR3nt: TGTGCCAGCAAGTTCAACGGGCGAGGAGGGACTGAAGCTTTCTTT; CDR3aa: CASKFNGRGGTEAFF
d_gene: .; abundance: .; v_gene: TRBV6-5; j_gene: TRBJ1-1; CDR3nt: TGTGCCAGCAGTTACTCGGCAGGGAAGGCTGAAGCTTTCTTT; CDR3aa: CASSYSAGKAEAFF
d_gene: .; abundance: .; v_gene: TRBV3-1/TRBV3-2; j_gene: TRBJ2-5; CDR3nt: TGTGCCAGCAGCCAAGCGGTCGAGACCCAGTACTTC; CDR3aa: CASSQAVETQYF
d_gene: .; abundance: once; v_gene: TRBV18; j_gene: TRBJ2-3; CDR3nt: TGTGCCAGCTCACCACAGATTAGCACAGATACGCAGTATTTT; CDR3aa: CASSPQISTDTQYF
d_gene: .; abundance: .; v_gene: TRBV18; j_gene: TRBJ2-2; CDR3nt: TGTGCCAGCTCACTCAGGGCCACCGGGGAGCTGTTTTTT; CDR3aa: CASSLRATGELFF
d_gene: .; abundance: .; v_gene: TRBV30; j_gene: TRBJ2-5; CDR3nt: TGTGCCTGGAGCGTCCAGAATCAAGAGACCCAGTACTTC; CDR3aa: CAWSVQNQETQYF
d_gene: TRBD1; abundance: .; v_gene: TRBV5-1; j_gene: TRBJ2-1; CDR3nt: TGCGCCAGCAGCGGAATACCGGGACAGGGGTCCTACAATGAGCAGTTCTTC; CDR3aa: CASSGIPGQGSYNEQFF
d_gene: TRBD1; abundance: .; v_gene: TRBV28; j_gene: TRBJ1-5; CDR3nt: TGTGCCAGCAGTACAGGGGGCCGGCAGCCCCAGCATTTT; CDR3aa: CASSTGGRQPQHF
d_gene: .; abundance: once; v_gene: TRBV6-1; j_gene: TRBJ1-2; CDR3nt: TGTGCCAGCAGTGAGGGTACAGGGTATTATAACTATGGCTACACCTTC; CDR3aa: CASSEGTGYYNYGYTF
d_gene: .; abundance: .; v_gene: TRBV6-2/TRBV6-3; j_gene: TRBJ1-2; CDR3nt: TGTGCCAGCAGTTACTCGAAGTTTCCGGCTCCCCCTTATTTC; CDR3aa: CASSYSKFPAPPYF
d_gene: .; abundance: few; v_gene: TRBV6-5; j_gene: TRBJ1-1; CDR3nt: TGTGCCAGCAGTTACTCCCTGAACACTGAAGCTTTCTTT; CDR3aa: CASSYSLNTEAFF
d_gene: .; abundance: .; v_gene: TRBV5-1; j_gene: TRBJ2-3; CDR3nt: TGCGCCAGCAGCAGACAGGGCACAGATACGCAGTATTTT; CDR3aa: CASSRQGTDTQYF
d_gene: .; abundance: .; v_gene: TRBV9; j_gene: TRBJ2-1; CDR3nt: TGTGCCAGCAGCCGGGGGGGGACAGGCTACAATGAGCAGTTCTTC; CDR3aa: CASSRGGTGYNEQFF
d_gene: TRBD1; abundance: .; v_gene: TRBV2; j_gene: TRBJ1-5; CDR3nt: TGTGCCAGCAGGGACAGGGCAAGCAATCAGCCCCAGCATTTT; CDR3aa: CASRDRASNQPQHF
d_gene: TRBD1; abundance: .; v_gene: TRBV30; j_gene: TRBJ2-2; CDR3nt: TGTGCCTGGAGTGTACCCAGACAGGGGGGAAATACCGGGGAGCTGTTTTTT; CDR3aa: CAWSVPRQGGNTGELFF
d_gene: TRBD2; abundance: .; v_gene: TRBV19; j_gene: TRBJ2-1; CDR3nt: TGTGCCAGTAGTAGCGCTAGCGGCTCCTACAATGAGCAGTTCTTC; CDR3aa: CASSSASGSYNEQFF